One and the same sample provided the 25 T cell receptor beta chains below, sequenced in a study of technical replicates of blood from a few donors. Measured with immunoSEQ multiplex PCR; TCRdb has only the in-frame clones, and not every one. The repertoire holds tens of thousands of clones, with around 94% as singletons. The sample comprised T cells isolated from PBMCs. All receptors derive from a human donor in good health.

The chain recombines TRBV7-9 with TRBJ2-7; 7 bases match TRBD1. J was trimmed by 3 bases and V by 5 bases; bases with no gene match: 7. The CDR3 spans 14 residues. CDR1 and CDR2 from the germline V gene are SEHNR and FQNEAQ (reference sequence). The CDR3 spells CASSKDRRVYEQYF. The CDR3 DNA sequence: TGTGCCAGCAGCAAGGACAGGCGAGTCTACGAGCAGTACTTC.

The CDR3 coding sequence is TGTGCCAGCAGCTCCCCACCTGGACAGATGTCGAACACTGAAGCTTTCTTT. This codes for CASSSPPGQMSNTEAFF. The chain joins TRBV7-9 to TRBJ1-1; a weak D match, TRBD1 (6 bases). Between the trimmed V and J ends, which lost 4 bases and 1 base, there was a span of 19 bases. The CDR3 has 17 amino acids. Germline loops: CDR1 SEHNR, CDR2 FQNEAQ (reference sequence).

The chain carries TRBV5-6 and TRBJ2-7; 9 positions match TRBD1. J gave up 3 bases and V 4 bases, and 8 bases lay outside the gene matches. Germline values: CDR1 SGHDT, CDR2 YYEEEE. The CDR3 spans 15 residues. The chain's CDR3 is CASSPVPGQGYEQYF. CDR3 nucleotide sequence: TGTGCCAGCAGCCCCGTACCGGGACAGGGCTACGAGCAGTACTTC.

The chain couples TRBV19 to TRBJ2-2; D gene unclear. CDR3 length: 13 amino acids. The germline gives CDR1 LNHDA, CDR2 SQIVND (reference sequence). The ends were cut back, 1 base at V and 8 bases at J, with 8 bases in the middle. CDR3 DNA: TGTGCCAGTAGTATAGGTTCCAGGGGGGAGCTGTTTTTT. It is translated as CASSIGSRGELFF.

The J gene is TRBJ1-5, the V gene TRBV6-4, with TRBD1 as a possible D gene (5 bases). Germline V CDR1 and CDR2: MRHNA, SNTAGT. The germline V and J ends were trimmed by 6 bases and 7 bases, with 13 bases remaining between them. This CDR3 has 13 residues. The CDR3 loop is CASSEIAGQPQHF. DNA of the CDR3: TGTGCCAGCAGCGAAATCGCAGGGCAGCCCCAGCATTTT.

V is TRBV27 and J is TRBJ2-7, with 7 bases identical to TRBD1. Germline lookup yields CDR1 MNHEY and CDR2 SMNVEV (reference sequence). The CDR3 runs 14 residues. The V segment lost 5 bases and the J segment 1 base; nucleotides outside the gene matches: 5. The CDR3 nucleotides are TGTGCCAGCAGTACCTACAGGGGATCCTACGAGCAGTACTTC. Protein sequence: CASSTYRGSYEQYF.

This clone was detected only once. V is TRBV27 and J is TRBJ2-7; the D gene is possibly TRBD1 (6 bases). Trimming took 6 bases from V and 4 from J, leaving 16 bases between them. This CDR3 comprises 14 residues. Germline V CDR1 and CDR2: MNHEY, SMNVEV (reference sequence). CDR3 coding DNA: TGTGCCAGCAGCTTCGGTGGGGGCGCATACGAGCAGTACTTC. Protein sequence: CASSFGGGAYEQYF.

This clone has just one count. The chain couples TRBV27 to TRBJ2-7; TRBD1 matches 9 bases. V lost 0 bases to trimming and J lost 3 bases; unmatched junction nucleotides: 3. This CDR3 comprises 15 residues. Germline V lookup: CDR1 MNHEY, CDR2 SMNVEV (reference sequence). The CDR3 reads CASSLSGQGFYEQYF. CDR3 sequence (DNA): TGTGCCAGCAGTTTATCGGGACAGGGCTTCTACGAGCAGTACTTC.

The V call is TRBV5-1, the J call TRBJ1-1; D unresolved. Per germline, CDR1 SGHRS and CDR2 YFSETQ. The CDR3 has 13 residues. Deletions cut 2 bases from V and 4 bases from J, with 9 bases between. This CDR3 is CASSFTGGTEAFF. The CDR3 DNA is TGCGCCAGCAGCTTTACGGGAGGCACTGAAGCTTTCTTT.

The rearrangement links TRBV6-1 to TRBJ2-7; 7 nucleotides align to TRBD1. This CDR3 is built from 15 residues. J was trimmed by 2 bases and V by 7 bases; bases with no gene match: 11. Germline V gene sequence: CDR1 MNHNS, CDR2 SASEGT. DNA of the CDR3: TGTGCCAGCAACCCCAGGGACAGACCAACCTACGAGCAGTACTTC. Its protein is CASNPRDRPTYEQYF.

The CDR3 protein is CASSRTRQKGTYEQYF. CDR3 sequence (DNA): TGTGCCAGCAGCCGGACCAGACAGAAAGGCACCTACGAGCAGTACTTC. This chain joins TRBV4-2 and TRBJ2-7; perhaps TRBD1 as D (5 bases). In germline, CDR1 is LGHNA, CDR2 YNFKEQ. There are 16 residues in the CDR3. With 4 bases removed from V and 2 bases from J, the gap between germline ends came to 18 bases.

The chain couples TRBV5-1 to TRBJ2-3; the D gene is possibly TRBD2 (6 bases). This CDR3 is built from 17 residues. Germline CDR1 reads SGHRS; CDR2 reads YFSETQ. V was cut by 1 base and J by 4 bases, with 19 bases left in between. The CDR3 here is CASSLYWGLHASDTQYF. The CDR3 DNA sequence: TGCGCCAGCAGCTTGTATTGGGGACTCCACGCGTCAGATACGCAGTATTTT. Variable domain in full (rest from reference TRBV5-1 and TRBJ2-3): KAGVTQTPRYLIKTRGQQVTLSCSPISGHRSVSWYQQTPGQGLQFLFEYFSETQRNKGNFPGRFSGRQFSNSRSEMNVSTLELGDSALYLCASSLYWGLHASDTQYFGPGTRLTVL.

The rearrangement links TRBV28 to TRBJ2-7; D might be TRBD2 (5 bases). From germline, CDR1 is MDHEN and CDR2 SYDVKM. This CDR3 has 16 amino acids. The V end lost 6 bases, the J end lost 0 bases, and 18 bases lay between the germline ends. In DNA form, the CDR3 reads TGTGCCAGCAGGACACTGATAAAGCGGATCTCCTACGAGCAGTACTTC. This translates into CASRTLIKRISYEQYF.

V is TRBV7-3 and J is TRBJ2-7, with TRBD2 matching over 8 bases. CDR1 is SGHTA and CDR2 is FQGTGA in the germline V gene. The CDR3 runs to 13 residues. J was trimmed by 3 bases and V by 4 bases; bases with no gene match: 2. CDR3 bases: TGTGCCAGCAGCTCGAGCGGGAGCTACGAGCAGTACTTC. This gives the protein CASSSSGSYEQYF.

V usage is TRBV7-8 and J usage is TRBJ1-5, with D possibly TRBD1 on 5 matching bases. The germline CDR1 and CDR2 sequences are SGHVS and FQNEAQ. Trimming took 1 base from V and 3 from J, leaving 10 bases between them. The CDR3 runs to 15 residues. The CDR3: CASSLERGDNQPQHF. In DNA form, the CDR3 reads TGTGCCAGCAGCTTAGAACGGGGGGACAATCAGCCCCAGCATTTT.

The J gene is TRBJ1-1, the V gene TRBV29-1, with D unresolved. This CDR3 is 15 amino acids long. Trimming stripped 4 bases from V and 0 bases from J, with 15 bases between. Germline values: CDR1 SQVTM, CDR2 ANQGSEA. The CDR3 DNA is TGCAGCGTTGCAGGCTACAGCTCGATGAACACTGAAGCTTTCTTT. Translating gives CSVAGYSSMNTEAFF.

The rearrangement joins TRBV5-4 to TRBJ2-7; TRBD2 might be the D (6 bases). CDR3 size: 15 residues. V shed 4 bases and J shed 0 bases, with 14 bases lying between them. The germline V gene encodes CDR1 SGHNT and CDR2 YYREEE (reference sequence). CDR3 protein: CASSPPGVASYEQYF. The CDR3 DNA sequence: TGTGCCAGCAGCCCTCCGGGGGTCGCCTCCTACGAGCAGTACTTC.

The V call is TRBV9, the J call TRBJ2-3; D possibly corresponds to TRBD2 (5 bases). The CDR3 is 15 residues long. V lost 4 bases and J lost 0, with 12 bases in between. Germline CDR1 reads SGDLS; CDR2 reads YYNGEE. The CDR3 nucleotides read TGTGCCAGCAGCCCCAAAGCGGTTAGCACAGATACGCAGTATTTT. As protein: CASSPKAVSTDTQYF.

The rearrangement joins TRBV30 to TRBJ2-3, with 7 bases lining up with TRBD1. Trimming cost V 0 bases and J 5 bases; bases outside gene matches: 5. The CDR3 runs 14 residues. Germline CDR1 is GTSNPN and CDR2 is SVGIG (reference sequence). This CDR3 is CAWSVGSGGDTQYF. The CDR3 nucleotides are TGTGCCTGGAGTGTGGGGTCAGGGGGAGATACGCAGTATTTT.

This sequence joins TRBV19 and TRBJ1-2, with 8 bases matching TRBD1. The CDR3 runs 14 residues. Trimming removed 3 bases from V and 6 bases from J; junction bases left unmatched: 6. Germline values: CDR1 LNHDA, CDR2 SQIVND (reference sequence). CDR3 coding DNA: TGTGCCAGTAGTATTAGCCAGGACAGGGATGGCTACACCTTC. Amino acids: CASSISQDRDGYTF.

This chain links TRBV28 with TRBJ1-1, with D unclear. The CDR3 runs 11 residues. Germline V gives CDR1 MDHEN, CDR2 SYDVKM. V dropped 10 bases and J dropped 3 bases, with 9 bases sitting between them. The CDR3 loop is CATRSYTEAFF. The CDR3 coding sequence is TGTGCCACCAGGAGTTACACTGAAGCTTTCTTT.

This chain joins TRBV11-3 and TRBJ2-2; 7 positions match TRBD1. Germline V gene data show CDR1 as SGHNT and CDR2 as YENEEA. With V trimmed by 3 bases and J by 1 base, 8 bases remained unmatched. The CDR3 runs 17 residues. CDR3 DNA sequence: TGTGCCAGCAGCTTGAACTGGGGACAGCAGAACACCGGGGAGCTGTTTTTT. Its protein is CASSLNWGQQNTGELFF.

This clone was detected only once. V and J are TRBV29-1 and TRBJ2-1; 15 bases line up with TRBD2. The CDR3 extends over 17 amino acids. Looked up from germline, CDR1 is SQVTM and CDR2 is ANQGSEA. With 3 bases clipped from V and 6 bases from J, the junction kept 9 bases outside the gene matches. DNA of the CDR3: TGCAGCGTTGATGGACTAGCGGGAGGGTCTCACACCAATGAGCAGTTCTTC. This codes for CSVDGLAGGSHTNEQFF.

The chain has TRBV7-8 and TRBJ1-5; tentative D call: TRBD1 (6 bases). Germline CDR1 is SGHVS and CDR2 is FQNEAQ. This CDR3 has 16 residues. Trimming removed 4 bases from V and 0 bases from J, with 13 bases in between. The CDR3 bases are TGTGCCAGCAGCTCGACGACAGGCCTTAGCAATCAGCCCCAGCATTTT. Translated, it gives CASSSTTGLSNQPQHF.

This chain joins TRBV27 and TRBJ1-1, with D possibly TRBD1 on 6 matching bases. Looked up from germline, CDR1 is MNHEY and CDR2 is SMNVEV (reference sequence). V was pared by 6 bases and J by 3 bases, with 26 bases between. The CDR3 runs to 18 residues. The CDR3 is CASRKRGGQGWGYTEAFF. For the CDR3, the DNA is TGTGCCAGCAGAAAAAGGGGTGGCCAGGGGTGGGGGTACACTGAAGCTTTCTTT.